This record concerns one T cell receptor beta chain sequence. The antigen is unknown. The data are from a study of cytomegalovirus exposure and HLA in healthy donors. Regarding the study as a whole: TCR clusters originating in the first cohort tended to co-occur in the 120 validation repertoires, according to a later analysis.

The donors were in the roughly 130-subject validation cohort, distinct from the 666-subject first cohort. V lost 2 bases to trimming and J lost 8 bases, with 18 bases between them. Germline values: CDR1 MNHNS, CDR2 SASEGT. The CDR3 sequence is 15 residues long. TCRdb keeps only in-frame clones here, not all; method: immunoSEQ multiplex PCR. The data contain about 67,000 clones, 94% of them singletons. This chain connects TRBV6-1 to TRBJ1-2; D gene uncertain. The TCR originated in a woman in her late teens or twenties in good health and CMV-seronegative. What was sequenced was PBMCs. The CDR3 sequence is CASSERESLPPGYTF. CDR3 nucleotide sequence: TGTGCCAGCAGTGAACGGGAATCCCTCCCGCCGGGCTACACCTTC.